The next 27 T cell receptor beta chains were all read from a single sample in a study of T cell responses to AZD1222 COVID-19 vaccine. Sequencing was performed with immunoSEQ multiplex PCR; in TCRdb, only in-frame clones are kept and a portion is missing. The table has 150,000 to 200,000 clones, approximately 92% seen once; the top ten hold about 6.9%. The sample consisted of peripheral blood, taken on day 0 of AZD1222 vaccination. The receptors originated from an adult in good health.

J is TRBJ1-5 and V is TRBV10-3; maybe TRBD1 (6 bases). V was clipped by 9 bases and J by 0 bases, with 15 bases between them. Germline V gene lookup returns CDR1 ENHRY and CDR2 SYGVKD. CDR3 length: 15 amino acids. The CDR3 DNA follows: TGTGCCATTGCGGATACAGGGTATAGCAATCAGCCCCAGCATTTT. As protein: CAIADTGYSNQPQHF.

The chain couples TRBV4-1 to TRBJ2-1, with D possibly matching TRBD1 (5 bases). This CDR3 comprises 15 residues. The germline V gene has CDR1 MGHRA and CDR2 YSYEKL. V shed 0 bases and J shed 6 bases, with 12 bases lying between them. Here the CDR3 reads CASSQDFQRGNEQFF. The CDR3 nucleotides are TGCGCCAGCAGCCAAGATTTCCAAAGGGGCAATGAGCAGTTCTTC.

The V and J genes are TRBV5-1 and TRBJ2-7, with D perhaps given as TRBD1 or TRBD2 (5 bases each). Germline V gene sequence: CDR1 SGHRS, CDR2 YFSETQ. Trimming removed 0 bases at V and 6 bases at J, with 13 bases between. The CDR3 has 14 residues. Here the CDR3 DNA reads TGCGCCAGCAGCTTGGTCGGGACGTCCATCGAGCAGTACTTC. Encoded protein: CASSLVGTSIEQYF.

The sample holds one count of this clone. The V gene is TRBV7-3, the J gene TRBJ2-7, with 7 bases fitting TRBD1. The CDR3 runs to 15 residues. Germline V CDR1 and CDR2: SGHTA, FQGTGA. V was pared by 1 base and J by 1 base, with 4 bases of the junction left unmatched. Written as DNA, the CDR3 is TGTGCCAGCAGCTTAAGTTCAGGGGGTTCCTACGAGCAGTACTTC. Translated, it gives CASSLSSGGSYEQYF.

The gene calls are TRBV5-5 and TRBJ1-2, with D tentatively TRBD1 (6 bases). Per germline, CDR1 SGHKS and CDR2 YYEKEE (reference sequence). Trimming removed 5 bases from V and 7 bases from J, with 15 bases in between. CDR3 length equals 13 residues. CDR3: CASSYYRDGGYTF. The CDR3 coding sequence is TGTGCCAGCAGTTACTACAGGGACGGTGGCTACACCTTC.

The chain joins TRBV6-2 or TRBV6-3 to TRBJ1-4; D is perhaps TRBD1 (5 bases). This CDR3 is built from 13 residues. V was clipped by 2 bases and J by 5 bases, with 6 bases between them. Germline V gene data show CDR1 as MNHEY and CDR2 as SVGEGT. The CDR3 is CASSYRDNEKLFF. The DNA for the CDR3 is TGTGCCAGCAGTTACCGGGACAATGAAAAACTGTTTTTT.

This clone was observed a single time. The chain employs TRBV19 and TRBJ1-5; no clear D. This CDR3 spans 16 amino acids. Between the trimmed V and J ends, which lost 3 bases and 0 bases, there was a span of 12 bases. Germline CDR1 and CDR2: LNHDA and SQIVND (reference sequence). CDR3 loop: CASSMVRILSNQPQHF. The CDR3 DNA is TGTGCCAGTAGTATGGTTAGGATCCTTAGCAATCAGCCCCAGCATTTT.

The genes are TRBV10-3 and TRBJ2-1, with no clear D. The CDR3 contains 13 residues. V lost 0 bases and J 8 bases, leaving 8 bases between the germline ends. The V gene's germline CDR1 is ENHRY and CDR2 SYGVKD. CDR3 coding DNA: TGTGCCATCAGTGAGTCCCCTAACGATGAGCAGTTCTTC. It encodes CAISESPNDEQFF.

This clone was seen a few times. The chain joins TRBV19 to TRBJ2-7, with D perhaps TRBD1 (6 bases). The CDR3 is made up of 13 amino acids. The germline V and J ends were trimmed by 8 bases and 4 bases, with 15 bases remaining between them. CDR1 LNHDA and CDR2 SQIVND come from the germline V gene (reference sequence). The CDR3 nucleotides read TGTGCCAGTTCACGGGACACCCGATACGAGCAGTACTTC. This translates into CASSRDTRYEQYF.

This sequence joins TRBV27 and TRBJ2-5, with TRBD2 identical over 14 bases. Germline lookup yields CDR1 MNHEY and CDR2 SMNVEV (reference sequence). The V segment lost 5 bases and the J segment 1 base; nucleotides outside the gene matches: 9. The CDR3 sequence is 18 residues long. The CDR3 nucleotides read TGTGCCAGCAGTCACGGACTAGCGGGGGGCCCGATCCAAGAGACCCAGTACTTC. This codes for CASSHGLAGGPIQETQYF.

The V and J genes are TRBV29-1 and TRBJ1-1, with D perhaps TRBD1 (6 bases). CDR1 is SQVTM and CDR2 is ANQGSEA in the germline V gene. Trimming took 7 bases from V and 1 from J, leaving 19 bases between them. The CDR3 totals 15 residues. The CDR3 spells CSAEGGQATNTEAFF. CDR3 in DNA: TGCAGCGCCGAGGGGGGGCAGGCCACGAACACTGAAGCTTTCTTT.

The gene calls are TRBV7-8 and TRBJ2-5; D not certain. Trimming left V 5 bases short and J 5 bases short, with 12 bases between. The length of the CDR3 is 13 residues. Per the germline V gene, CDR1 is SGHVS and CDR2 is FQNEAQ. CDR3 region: CASSARARETQYF. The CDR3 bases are TGTGCCAGCAGCGCAAGGGCTAGGGAGACCCAGTACTTC.

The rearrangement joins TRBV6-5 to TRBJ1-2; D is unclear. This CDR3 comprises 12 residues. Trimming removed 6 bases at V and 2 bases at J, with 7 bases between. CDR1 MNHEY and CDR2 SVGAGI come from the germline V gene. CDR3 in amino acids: CASSGSNYGYTF. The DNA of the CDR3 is TGTGCCAGCAGCGGAAGCAACTATGGCTACACCTTC.

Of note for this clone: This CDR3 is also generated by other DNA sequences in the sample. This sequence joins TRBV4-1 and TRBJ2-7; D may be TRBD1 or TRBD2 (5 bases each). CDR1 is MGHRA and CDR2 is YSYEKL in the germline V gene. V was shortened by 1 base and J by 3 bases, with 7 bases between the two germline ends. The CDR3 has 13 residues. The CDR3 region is CASSQGDGYEQYF. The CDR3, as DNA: TGCGCCAGCAGCCAAGGGGACGGCTACGAGCAGTACTTC.

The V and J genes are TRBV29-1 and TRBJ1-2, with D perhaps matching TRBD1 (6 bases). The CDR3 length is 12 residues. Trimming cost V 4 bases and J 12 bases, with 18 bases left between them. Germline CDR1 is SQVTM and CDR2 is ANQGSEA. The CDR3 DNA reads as TGCAGCGTTGCCCTCGGGGGGCCTACCGACACCTTC. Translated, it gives CSVALGGPTDTF.

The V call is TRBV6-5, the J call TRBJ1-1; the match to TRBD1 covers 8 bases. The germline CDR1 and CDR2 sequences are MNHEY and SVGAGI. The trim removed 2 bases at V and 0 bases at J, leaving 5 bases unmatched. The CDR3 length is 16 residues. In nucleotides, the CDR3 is TGTGCCAGCAGTTACAAGACAGGGGCGGTGAACACTGAAGCTTTCTTT. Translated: CASSYKTGAVNTEAFF.

CDR3 nucleotide sequence: TGTGCCAGCAGCCCGAGGGGACACCCCGGGGAGCTGTTTTTT. It is translated as CASSPRGHPGELFF. The chain has TRBV11-3 and TRBJ2-2; a possible D gene is TRBD1 (6 bases). Trimming shortened V by 5 bases and J by 6 bases, and 13 bases separated the two germline ends. Looked up from germline, CDR1 is SGHNT and CDR2 is YENEEA. This CDR3 contains 14 residues.

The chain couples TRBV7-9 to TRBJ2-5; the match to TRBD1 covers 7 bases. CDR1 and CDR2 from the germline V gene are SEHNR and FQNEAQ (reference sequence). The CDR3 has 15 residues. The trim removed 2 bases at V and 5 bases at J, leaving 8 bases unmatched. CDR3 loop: CASSLSQGVVETQYF. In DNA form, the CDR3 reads TGTGCCAGCAGCTTAAGTCAGGGGGTCGTTGAGACCCAGTACTTC.

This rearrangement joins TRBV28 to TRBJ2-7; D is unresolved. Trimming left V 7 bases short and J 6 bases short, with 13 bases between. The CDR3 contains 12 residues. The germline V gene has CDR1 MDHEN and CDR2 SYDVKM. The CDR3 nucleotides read TGTGCCAGCACCGTCGCACGGAGCGAGCAGTACTTC. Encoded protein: CASTVARSEQYF.

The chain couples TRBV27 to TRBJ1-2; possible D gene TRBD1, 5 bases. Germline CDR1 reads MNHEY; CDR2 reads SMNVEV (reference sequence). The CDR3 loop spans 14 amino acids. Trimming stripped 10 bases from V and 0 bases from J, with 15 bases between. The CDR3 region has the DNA TGTGCCACCCAGGGTTTGGGTTCTAACTATGGCTACACCTTC. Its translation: CATQGLGSNYGYTF.

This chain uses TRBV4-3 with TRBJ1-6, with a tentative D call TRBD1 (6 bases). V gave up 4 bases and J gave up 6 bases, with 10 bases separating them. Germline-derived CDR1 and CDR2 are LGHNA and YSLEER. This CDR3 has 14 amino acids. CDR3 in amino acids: CASSPAGANSPLHF. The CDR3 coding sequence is TGCGCCAGCAGCCCAGCAGGGGCTAATTCACCCCTCCACTTT.

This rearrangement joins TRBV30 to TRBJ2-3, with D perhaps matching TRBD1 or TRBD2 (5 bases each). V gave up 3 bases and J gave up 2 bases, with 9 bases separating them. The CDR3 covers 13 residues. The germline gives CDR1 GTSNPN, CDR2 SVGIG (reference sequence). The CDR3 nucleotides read TGTGCCTGGAGCCGGGGCTTCACAGATACGCAGTATTTT. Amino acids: CAWSRGFTDTQYF.

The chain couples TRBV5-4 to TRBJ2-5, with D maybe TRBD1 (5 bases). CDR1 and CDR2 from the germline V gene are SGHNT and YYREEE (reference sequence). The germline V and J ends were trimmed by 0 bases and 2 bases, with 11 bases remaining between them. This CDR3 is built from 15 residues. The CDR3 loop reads CASSLDRTRQETQYF. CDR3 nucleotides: TGTGCCAGCAGCTTGGACAGGACAAGACAAGAGACCCAGTACTTC.

The CDR3 DNA follows: TGTGCCAGCAGCCAAGATAAGGCTCAACTGGGACTAGCGGGCCAAGAGACCCAGTACTTC. The encoded protein is CASSQDKAQLGLAGQETQYF. This chain joins TRBV3-1 (or the pseudogene TRBV3-2) and TRBJ2-5; 12 bases are shared with TRBD2. After removal of 0 bases from V and 1 base from J, the junction contained 12 bases not matched to a gene. Germline lookup yields CDR1 LGHDT and CDR2 YNNKEL (reference sequence). This CDR3 spans 20 amino acids.

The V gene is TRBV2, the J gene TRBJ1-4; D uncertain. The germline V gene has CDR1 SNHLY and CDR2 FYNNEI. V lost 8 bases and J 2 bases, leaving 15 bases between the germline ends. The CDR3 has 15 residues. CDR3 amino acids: CASSEGRVTNEKLFF. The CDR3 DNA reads TGTGCCAGCTCCGAGGGTAGGGTGACTAATGAAAAACTGTTTTTT.

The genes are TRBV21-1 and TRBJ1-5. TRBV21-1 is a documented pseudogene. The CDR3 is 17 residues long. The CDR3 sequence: CASSKGSGGSINQPQHF. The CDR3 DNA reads TGTGCCAGCAGCAAAGGGTCTGGGGGGTCGATCAATCAGCCCCAGCATTTT.

For the CDR3, the DNA is TGCGCCAGCAGCCCACAGGGGTCCTCGTACGAGCAGTACGTC. Amino acids: CASSPQGSSYEQYV. The chain carries TRBV5-1 and TRBJ2-7, with 7 bases aligning to TRBD1. Germline V gives CDR1 SGHRS, CDR2 YFSETQ. With V trimmed by 4 bases and J by 4 bases, 8 bases remained unmatched. This CDR3 has 14 amino acids.